The rows below give T cell receptor beta chains drawn from one sample of a study of blood T cell repertoires in COVID-19. TCRdb's copy holds only in-frame clones and misses some; the assay was immunoSEQ multiplex PCR. The table has roughly 95,000 clones, about 93% seen once. The sequenced sample consisted of peripheral blood. These TCRs come from a woman between 45 and 60 years old in a cohort sampled during active COVID-19. Each CDR3 is given with its conserved first and last residue. D genes are given only for firm matches. Only some rows state a clone size, as once, few, many or a class for expanded clones.

V gene	D gene	J gene	clone size	CDR3 protein	CDR3 DNA
TRBV6-2/TRBV6-3	TRBD1	TRBJ1-5	NA	CASSLDREFPLSNQPQHF	TGTGCCAGCAGCCTGGACAGGGAGTTCCCCCTTAGCAATCAGCCCCAGCATTTT
TRBV5-1	TRBD2	TRBJ2-5	NA	CASSLVGTSGQETQYF	TGCGCCAGCAGCTTGGTAGGGACTAGCGGTCAAGAGACCCAGTACTTC
TRBV11-3	NA	TRBJ2-7	NA	CASSRYSEGYEQYF	TGTGCCAGCAGCCGCTATTCTGAGGGCTACGAGCAGTACTTC
TRBV6-6	NA	TRBJ2-5	NA	CASSYSLRDYQETQYF	TGTGCCAGCAGTTACTCCCTTCGGGACTACCAAGAGACCCAGTACTTC
TRBV7-3	TRBD2	TRBJ2-1	NA	CASSLAGAPYNEQFF	TGTGCCAGCAGTCTAGCGGGAGCCCCCTACAATGAGCAGTTCTTC
TRBV23-1	TRBD1	TRBJ1-5	few	CAKRKGASNQPQHF	TGCGCTAAACGGAAGGGGGCGAGCAATCAGCCCCAGCATTTT
TRBV5-1	NA	TRBJ2-7	NA	CASSLDRTYEQYF	TGCGCCAGCAGCTTGGACAGAACCTACGAGCAGTACTTC
TRBV3-1/TRBV3-2	NA	TRBJ2-3	NA	CASSQESRDNTQYF	TGTGCCAGCAGCCAAGAGTCGCGGGATAATACGCAGTATTTT
TRBV10-3	TRBD1	TRBJ1-1	NA	CAISPGQGNVDF	TGTGCCATCTCCCCGGGACAGGGCAACGTTGATTTT
TRBV2	TRBD2	TRBJ2-2	NA	CASRGTSVSNTGELFF	TGTGCCAGCCGGGGGACTAGCGTATCGAACACCGGGGAGCTGTTTTTT
TRBV5-1	TRBD1	TRBJ1-3	few	CASSSRQGGNTIYF	TGCGCCAGCAGCTCCCGACAGGGAGGAAACACCATATATTTT
TRBV30	TRBD2	TRBJ2-1	NA	CAWSRGLAAGYEQFF	TGTGCCTGGAGTAGGGGACTAGCGGCAGGATATGAGCAGTTCTTC
TRBV5-4	TRBD2	TRBJ2-5	NA	CASSRTPTSGGAPETQYF	TGTGCCAGCAGCCGCACCCCAACTAGCGGGGGGGCCCCGGAGACCCAGTACTTC
TRBV6-1	NA	TRBJ1-2	NA	CASSEAYGMVYYGYTF	TGTGCCAGCAGTGAAGCGTACGGGATGGTCTACTATGGCTACACCTTC